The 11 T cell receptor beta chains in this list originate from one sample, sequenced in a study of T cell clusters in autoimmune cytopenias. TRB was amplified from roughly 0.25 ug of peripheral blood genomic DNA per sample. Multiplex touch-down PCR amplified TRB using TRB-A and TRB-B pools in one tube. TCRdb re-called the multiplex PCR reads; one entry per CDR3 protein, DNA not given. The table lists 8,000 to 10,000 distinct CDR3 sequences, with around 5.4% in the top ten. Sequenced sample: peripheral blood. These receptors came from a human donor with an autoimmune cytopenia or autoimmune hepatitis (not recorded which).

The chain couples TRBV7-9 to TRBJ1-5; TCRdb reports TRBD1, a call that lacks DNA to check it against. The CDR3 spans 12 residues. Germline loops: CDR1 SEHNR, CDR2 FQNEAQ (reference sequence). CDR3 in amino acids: CASSQGDQPQHF.

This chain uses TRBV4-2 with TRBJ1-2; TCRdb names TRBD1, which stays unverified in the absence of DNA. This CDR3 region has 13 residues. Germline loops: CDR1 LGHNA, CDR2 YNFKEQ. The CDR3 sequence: CASSQVPDNGYTF.

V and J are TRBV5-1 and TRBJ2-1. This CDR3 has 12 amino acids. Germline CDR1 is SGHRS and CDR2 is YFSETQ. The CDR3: CASSLALNEQFF. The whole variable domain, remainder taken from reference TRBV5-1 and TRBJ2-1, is KAGVTQTPRYLIKTRGQQVTLSCSPISGHRSVSWYQQTPGQGLQFLFEYFSETQRNKGNFPGRFSGRQFSNSRSEMNVSTLELGDSALYLCASSLALNEQFFGPGTRLTVL.

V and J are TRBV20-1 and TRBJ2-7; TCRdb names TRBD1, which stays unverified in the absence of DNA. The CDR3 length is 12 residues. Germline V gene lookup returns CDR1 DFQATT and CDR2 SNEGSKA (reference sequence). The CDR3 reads CSAPDRGYEQYF.

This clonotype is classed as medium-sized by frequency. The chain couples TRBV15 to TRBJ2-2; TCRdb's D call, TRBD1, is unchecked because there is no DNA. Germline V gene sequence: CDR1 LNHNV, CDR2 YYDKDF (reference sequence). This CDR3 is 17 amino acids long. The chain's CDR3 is CATSREFGQGSTGELFF.

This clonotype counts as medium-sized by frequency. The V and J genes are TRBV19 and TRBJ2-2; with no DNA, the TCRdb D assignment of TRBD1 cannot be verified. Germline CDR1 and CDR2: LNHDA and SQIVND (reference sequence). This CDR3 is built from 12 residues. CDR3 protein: CAGGPNTGELFF.

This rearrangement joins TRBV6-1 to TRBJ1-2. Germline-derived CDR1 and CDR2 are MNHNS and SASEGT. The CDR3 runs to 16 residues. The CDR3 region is CASSPDVPTVFYGYTF.

The CDR3 region is CATTIGGGLEVRNEQFF. The V call is TRBV6-1, the J call TRBJ2-1; TCRdb gives TRBD2 as the D gene, but with no DNA this cannot be confirmed. The CDR3 spans 17 residues. Germline V CDR1 and CDR2: MNHNS, SASEGT.

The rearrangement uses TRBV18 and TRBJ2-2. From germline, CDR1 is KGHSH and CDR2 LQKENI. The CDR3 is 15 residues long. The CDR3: CASSPSSGNTGELFF.

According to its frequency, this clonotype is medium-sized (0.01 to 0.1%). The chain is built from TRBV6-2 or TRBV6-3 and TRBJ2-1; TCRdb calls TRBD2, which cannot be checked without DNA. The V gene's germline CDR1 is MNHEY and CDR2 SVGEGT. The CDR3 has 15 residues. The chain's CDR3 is CASSRRAASYNEQFF.

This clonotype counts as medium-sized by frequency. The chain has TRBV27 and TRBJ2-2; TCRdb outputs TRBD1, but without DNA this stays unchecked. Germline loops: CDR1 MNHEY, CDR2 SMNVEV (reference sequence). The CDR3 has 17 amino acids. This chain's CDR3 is CASRAGRLRANTGELFF.